These T cell receptor beta chains were read from a single sample in a study of shared clonotypes between healthy human individuals. The method was immunoSEQ multiplex PCR; TCRdb's version includes in-frame clones alone and lacks a portion of them. The sample has some 680,000 clones, roughly 73% seen once. Sample: memory CD4+ T cells sorted from blood. These receptors were collected from a woman in her twenties or thirties in good health. The CDR3 runs from the conserved cysteine through the conserved F or W. D genes are given only for firm matches. Size is stated for part of the rows, as once, few or many counts, or as a class when the clone is expanded.

clone_size j_call v_call cdr3_length d_call cdr3_aa cdr3_nt
. TRBJ1-4 TRBV27 14 . CASSLSWGREKLFF TGTGCCAGCAGTTTATCGTGGGGACGCGAAAAACTGTTTTTT
few TRBJ2-3 TRBV5-1 15 . CASSLAVAITDTQYF TGCGCCAGCAGCTTGGCGGTGGCGATTACAGATACGCAGTATTTT
. TRBJ2-1 TRBV7-9 15 TRBD2 CASSQLAGGHNEQFF TGTGCCAGCAGCCAGCTAGCGGGAGGCCACAATGAGCAGTTCTTC
many TRBJ2-3 TRBV28 16 TRBD2 CASYGASGRGTDTQYF TGTGCCAGCTATGGGGCTAGCGGGAGGGGGACAGATACGCAGTATTTT
. TRBJ1-1 TRBV19 12 . CASNREGTEAFF TGTGCCAGCAACAGGGAGGGCACTGAAGCTTTCTTT
. TRBJ2-1 TRBV19 13 . CASSSDRYNEQFF TGTGCCAGTAGTTCAGACAGATACAATGAGCAGTTCTTC
. TRBJ2-7 TRBV28 15 TRBD2 CASSGTSGGYYEQYF TGTGCCAGCAGCGGAACTAGCGGGGGTTACTACGAGCAGTACTTC
. TRBJ2-3 TRBV29-1 11 . CSVGDTDTQYF TGCAGCGTGGGCGATACAGATACGCAGTATTTT
. TRBJ2-5 TRBV7-3 15 TRBD2 CASSDSGRAQETQYF TGTGCCAGCAGCGATAGCGGGAGGGCTCAAGAGACCCAGTACTTC
. TRBJ2-7 TRBV19 15 . CASSIGPTSSYEQYF TGTGCCAGTAGTATAGGACCAACGAGCTCCTACGAGCAGTACTTC
few TRBJ2-1 TRBV4-1 16 . CASSQAPGPDYNEQFF TGCGCCAGCAGCCAAGCACCGGGTCCCGATTACAATGAGCAGTTCTTC
. TRBJ1-6 TRBV30 14 TRBD1 CALSGTVPNSPLHF TGTGCCTTATCCGGGACAGTTCCTAATTCACCCCTCCACTTT
once TRBJ2-1 TRBV27 15 . CASSPGTGSYNEQFF TGTGCCAGCAGTCCCGGGACCGGATCCTACAATGAGCAGTTCTTC
. TRBJ2-4 TRBV5-6 15 . CASSLGHLAKNIQYF TGTGCCAGCAGCTTAGGACACTTAGCCAAAAACATTCAGTACTTC
few TRBJ2-2 TRBV28 14 . CASSLYLLPGELFF TGTGCCAGCAGTTTGTATTTACTTCCCGGGGAGCTGTTTTTT
once TRBJ2-5 TRBV10-3 16 TRBD2 CAISEGASGTQETQYF TGTGCCATCAGTGAAGGGGCTAGCGGGACCCAAGAGACCCAGTACTTC
. TRBJ2-2 TRBV27 18 TRBD2 CASSPPRSRLAGAGELFF TGTGCCAGCAGTCCACCCCGGTCGCGACTAGCGGGAGCCGGGGAGCTGTTTTTT
. TRBJ1-3 TRBV9 13 . CASTRTEGNTIYF TGTGCCAGCACACGGACAGAAGGAAACACCATATATTTT
. TRBJ2-3 TRBV5-1 18 TRBD2 CASSLEPGLADNTDTQYF TGCGCCAGCAGCTTGGAACCGGGACTAGCGGACAACACAGATACGCAGTATTTT
. TRBJ1-3 TRBV4-1 14 . CASSPGISGNTIYF TGCGCCAGCAGCCCAGGGATCTCTGGAAACACCATATATTTT
. TRBJ2-1 TRBV9 15 TRBD2 CASSHISGRYNEQFF TGTGCCAGCAGCCATATTAGCGGGAGATACAATGAGCAGTTCTTC
. TRBJ1-6 TRBV7-9 15 . CASSLEGGRNSPLHF TGTGCCAGCAGCTTGGAAGGGGGGAGGAATTCACCCCTCCACTTT
. TRBJ2-1 TRBV7-2 15 . CASSSLAGLGNEQFF TGTGCCAGCAGCTCCCTTGCGGGTCTGGGCAATGAGCAGTTCTTC
. TRBJ1-5 TRBV9 14 . CASSAEDVGQPQHF TGTGCCAGCAGCGCCGAAGACGTGGGTCAGCCCCAGCATTTT
. TRBJ1-5 TRBV2 14 . CASSVGSGGQPQHF TGTGCCAGCAGTGTTGGCTCGGGGGGCCAGCCCCAGCATTTT
. TRBJ2-1 TRBV28 13 . CASNILGNNEQFF TGTGCCAGCAATATCCTAGGGAACAATGAGCAGTTCTTC
. TRBJ2-5 TRBV7-8 14 . CASSRRGQQETQYF TGTGCCAGCAGCCGACGTGGCCAGCAAGAGACCCAGTACTTC
few TRBJ1-1 TRBV2 14 . CASSLTVVNTEAFF TGTGCCAGCAGCCTTACAGTAGTGAACACTGAAGCTTTCTTT
. TRBJ1-1 TRBV6-1 13 . CASSEVRAQQAFF TGTGCCAGCAGTGAAGTGAGGGCACAACAAGCTTTCTTT
. TRBJ1-5 TRBV19 15 TRBD1 CASRGTGYSNQPQHF TGTGCCAGTAGGGGGACAGGCTATAGCAATCAGCCCCAGCATTTT
. TRBJ2-7 TRBV9 14 TRBD2 CATTSGLADYEQYF TGTGCCACCACATCGGGACTAGCGGATTACGAGCAGTACTTC
. TRBJ2-7 TRBV6-7 15 TRBD2 CASSYPSGSSYEQYF TGTGCCAGCAGTTATCCTAGCGGGAGCTCCTACGAGCAGTACTTC
. TRBJ2-4 TRBV7-2 16 TRBD2 CASSLVGTSGKDIQYF TGTGCCAGCAGCTTAGTAGGGACTAGCGGGAAGGACATTCAGTACTTC
. TRBJ1-4 TRBV28 17 . CVSSLGGARRANEKLFF TGTGTCAGCAGTTTAGGAGGGGCGCGGAGGGCTAATGAAAAACTGTTTTTT
. TRBJ2-3 TRBV13 15 TRBD2 CASSPTSGRVDTQYF TGTGCCAGCAGCCCGACTAGCGGGAGGGTAGATACGCAGTATTTT
. TRBJ1-1 TRBV7-9 13 . CASSLAQNTEAFF TGTGCCAGCAGCTTAGCACAGAACACTGAAGCTTTCTTT
. TRBJ2-3 TRBV28 15 . CASSLGGRSTDTQYF TGTGCCAGCAGTTTAGGAGGGCGAAGCACAGATACGCAGTATTTT
. TRBJ1-4 TRBV15 16 . CATSRDLGGPDEKLFF TGTGCCACCAGCAGAGATCTGGGGGGGCCAGATGAAAAACTGTTTTTT
few TRBJ2-4 TRBV2 15 . CASSEGGGVKNIQYF TGTGCCAGCAGTGAAGGAGGGGGAGTCAAAAACATTCAGTACTTC
many TRBJ2-3 TRBV4-2 15 . CASSQAQPGKDTQYF TGTGCCAGCAGCCAAGCCCAGCCAGGGAAAGATACGCAGTATTTT
. TRBJ2-7 TRBV5-1 15 . CASSLALQGSHEQYF TGCGCCAGCAGCTTGGCCCTACAGGGATCACACGAGCAGTACTTC
. TRBJ2-7 TRBV10-2 13 . CASGGLADYEQYF TGCGCCAGCGGGGGGCTAGCGGACTACGAGCAGTACTTC